These 2 T cell receptor beta chains were all obtained from the same sample, sequenced in a study of OX40 agonist ivuxolimab in advanced cancers. Repertoires were generated with immunoSEQ multiplex PCR, while TCRdb's copy carries only in-frame clones and drops some. Of approximately 58,000 clones listed, more than 70% are singletons. The material sequenced was CD4+ or CD8+ T cells sorted from blood, taken in a trial of the OX40 agonist ivuxolimab. These receptors originate from an adult with an advanced solid tumor such as melanoma, head and neck, liver or kidney cancer.

The chain links TRBV25-1 to TRBJ1-4; a weak D match, TRBD1 (5 bases). The V end was cut by 3 bases, the J end by 4 bases, with 12 bases between. Germline-derived CDR1 and CDR2 are MGHDK and SYGVNS. The CDR3 length is 15 residues. The CDR3 sequence: CASSEAGQHNEKLFF. CDR3 coding DNA: TGTGCCAGCAGTGAGGCAGGGCAACATAATGAAAAACTGTTTTTT.

This chain links TRBV18 with TRBJ2-1; possibly TRBD2 for D (6 bases). Trimming cost V 5 bases and J 3 bases, with 17 bases left between them. The V gene's germline CDR1 is KGHSH and CDR2 LQKENI. The CDR3 has 16 amino acids. The CDR3 protein is CASSAAGTHLYNEQFF. The CDR3 nucleotides read TGTGCCAGCTCAGCGGCCGGGACTCACCTCTACAATGAGCAGTTCTTC.